The 13 T cell receptor beta chains below come from one sample, sequenced in a study of cytomegalovirus exposure and HLA in healthy donors (dated by TCRdb to 2015 to 2018). Receptor amplification or capture employed the immunoSEQ multiplex PCR assay. TCRdb took over this immuneACCESS table, retaining in-frame rearrangements with V and J assigned. Such tables are incomplete; in checked studies, under half of the missing clones stem from an unresolved V gene, and the remainder is unexplained. The sample includes 100,000 to 120,000 clones, with around nine tenths observed a single time. The top ten hold about 1.9% of the sample. The sample was PBMCs. All receptors derive from a woman between 18 and 29 years old in good health and CMV-seronegative.

Here the CDR3 DNA reads TGCGCCAGCAGTATCTGGGGGGGCACAGATACGCAGTATTTT. This translates into CASSIWGGTDTQYF. The chain couples TRBV5-1 to TRBJ2-3; D possibly corresponds to TRBD2 (6 bases). Germline loops: CDR1 SGHRS, CDR2 YFSETQ. The CDR3 length is 14 residues. Trimming cost V 5 bases and J 1 base, with 11 bases left between them.

In nucleotides, the CDR3 is TGTGCCAGAAGCTTAGCCCTACTAGACTCCTCCTGCACAGATACGCAGTATTTT. Translation gives CARSLALLDSSCTDTQYF. This chain connects TRBV7-5 to TRBJ2-3; the table's D call TRBD2 went unverified against the DNA. TRBV7-5 is shown as a pseudogene. CDR3 size: 18 residues.

The CDR3 region is CASSSRQGQDDWALHF. The CDR3 nucleotides read TGTGCCAGCAGCTCGCGACAGGGGCAGGACGATTGGGCCCTCCACTTT. The chain couples TRBV5-6 to TRBJ1-6; 8 bases are shared with TRBD1. Germline trimming cut 3 bases from V and 14 bases from J; bases unmatched to any gene: 16. Germline V gene data show CDR1 as SGHDT and CDR2 as YYEEEE. The CDR3 is 16 amino acids.

The rearrangement joins TRBV2 to TRBJ2-5; D remains ambiguous. V was clipped by 0 bases and J by 2 bases, with 7 bases between them. Germline CDR1 reads SNHLY; CDR2 reads FYNNEI. The CDR3 has 14 amino acids. The CDR3 region is CASSEAREQETQYF. Written as DNA, the CDR3 is TGTGCCAGCAGTGAAGCGCGAGAGCAAGAGACCCAGTACTTC.

About this clone: A junction boundary mismatches the germline segment, possibly from a read error. The chain joins TRBV2 to TRBJ1-3, with unresolved D. The CDR3 covers 13 residues. The V gene's germline CDR1 is SNHLY and CDR2 FYNNEI. CDR3 amino acids: CASSEAREAPLPF. DNA of the CDR3: TGTGCCAGCAGTGAAGCGCGGGAAGCTCCACTCCCGTTT.

The chain joins TRBV11-1 to TRBJ2-7, with 8 bases aligning to TRBD1. Trimming at V came to 3 bases and at J to 6 bases, leaving 7 bases not matched to a gene. CDR1 is SGHAT and CDR2 is FQDESV in the germline V gene (reference sequence). The length of the CDR3 is 14 residues. The CDR3 is CASSLGVTGGEQYF. CDR3 DNA: TGTGCCAGCAGCTTGGGCGTAACAGGGGGCGAGCAGTACTTC. The whole variable domain, filled in from reference TRBV11-1 and TRBJ2-7, reads EAEVAQSPRYKITEKSQAVAFWCDPISGHATLYWYRQILGQGPELLVQFQDESVVDDSQLPKDRFSAERLKGVDSTLKIQPAELGDSAMYLCASSLGVTGGEQYFGPGTRLTVT.

The chain uses TRBV16 and TRBJ1-5; D remains unclear. Germline assignment: CDR1 KGHSY and CDR2 FQNENV. CDR3 length equals 15 residues. V lost 1 base, J lost 4 bases, and 11 bases lay in between. CDR3 amino acids: CASSQYGLKNQPQHF. In nucleotides, the CDR3 is TGTGCCAGCAGCCAATACGGTCTAAAGAATCAGCCCCAGCATTTT.

This clone was seen just once. This chain uses TRBV9 with TRBJ2-7; the D gene is possibly TRBD2 (5 bases). Germline V gives CDR1 SGDLS, CDR2 YYNGEE. V was pared by 4 bases and J by 3 bases, with 8 bases between. CDR3 length: 12 amino acids. This CDR3 reads CASSSEGYEQYF. The DNA of the CDR3 is TGTGCCAGCAGCTCAGAGGGCTACGAGCAGTACTTC.

This chain links TRBV5-6 with TRBJ1-2; weak D call: TRBD1 (5 bases). The CDR3 has 16 amino acids. V was cut by 3 bases and J by 0 bases, with 15 bases left in between. In germline, CDR1 is SGHDT, CDR2 YYEEEE. The CDR3 loop is CASSSQQEPSNYGYTF. Written as DNA, the CDR3 is TGTGCCAGCAGCTCCCAACAGGAACCCTCTAACTATGGCTACACCTTC.

The CDR3 protein is CAWSPPGTSGGGETQYF. Here the CDR3 DNA reads TGTGCCTGGAGTCCCCCTGGGACTAGCGGGGGGGGTGAGACCCAGTACTTC. This chain joins TRBV30 and TRBJ2-5, with 16 bases identical to TRBD2. The ends lost 2 bases at V and 5 bases at J; junction bases unmatched: 8. The CDR3 totals 17 residues. Looked up from germline, CDR1 is GTSNPN and CDR2 is SVGIG (reference sequence). The variable domain in full, completed from reference TRBV30 and TRBJ2-5, reads SQTIHQWPATLVQPVGSPLSLECTVEGTSNPNLYWYRQAAGRGLQLLFYSVGIGQISSEVPQNLSASRPQDRQFILSSKKLLLSDSGFYLCAWSPPGTSGGGETQYFGPGTRLLVL.

Concerning this clone: Additional DNA sequences in this sample encode the identical CDR3. This sequence joins TRBV7-9 and TRBJ2-7; D is perhaps TRBD1 (5 bases). CDR3 length: 15 amino acids. In germline, CDR1 is SEHNR, CDR2 FQNEAQ (reference sequence). The V and J ends lost 2 bases and 3 bases respectively, with 14 bases between them. CDR3 nucleotides: TGTGCCAGCAGCTTACTCAGGGAAGGGGACTACGAGCAGTACTTC. It translates to CASSLLREGDYEQYF.

The J gene is TRBJ1-4, the V gene TRBV30; D is uncertain. CDR1 and CDR2 (germline): GTSNPN, SVGIG (reference sequence). The CDR3 covers 14 residues. Trimming shortened V by 0 bases and J by 3 bases, and 8 bases separated the two germline ends. CDR3 coding DNA: TGTGCCTGGAGTGTACTGCGGTCTAATGAAAAACTGTTTTTT. Protein sequence: CAWSVLRSNEKLFF.

This chain links TRBV19 with TRBJ1-3; D unclear. Germline loops: CDR1 LNHDA, CDR2 SQIVND (reference sequence). This CDR3 contains 15 residues. Trimming removed 3 bases from V and 0 bases from J, with 9 bases in between. CDR3 amino acids: CASSMGRSSGNTIYF. The CDR3 bases are TGTGCCAGTAGTATGGGTCGGAGCTCTGGAAACACCATATATTTT.